Presented here are 9 T cell receptor beta chains from one specimen sequenced in a study of blood T cell repertoires in COVID-19. Libraries were prepared by immunoSEQ multiplex PCR; TCRdb keeps only in-frame clonotypes and omits some of them. The table records 55,000 to 75,000 clones, roughly 81% of them present only once. The source material was peripheral blood. These receptors were obtained from a human donor in a cohort sampled during active COVID-19.

This chain joins TRBV24-1 and TRBJ2-3, with TRBD2 identical over 8 bases. The CDR3 is 14 residues long. CDR1 and CDR2 from the germline V gene are KGHDR and SFDVKD. Germline trimming cut 9 bases from V and 4 bases from J; bases unmatched to any gene: 8. CDR3 coding DNA: TGTGCCACCGAACGGTCGGGGGGGGCAGATACGCAGTATTTT. Translated: CATERSGGADTQYF.

The V gene is TRBV28, the J gene TRBJ2-5; 12 bases map to TRBD2. V was clipped by 7 bases and J by 4 bases; unmatched bases: 16. CDR3 length: 18 residues. Germline V gene data show CDR1 as MDHEN and CDR2 as SYDVKM. Written as DNA, the CDR3 is TGTGCCAGCACCCGGGAGAGGACTAGCGGGAAAGAGGGAGAGACCCAGTACTTC. Translation: CASTRERTSGKEGETQYF.

V and J are TRBV27 and TRBJ1-5; 8 nucleotides align to TRBD1. CDR1 and CDR2 (germline): MNHEY, SMNVEV (reference sequence). V lost 3 bases and J lost 7; bases outside the gene matches: 2. CDR3 size: 13 residues. The CDR3 DNA reads TGTGCCAGCAGTTTTGGACAGGGACAGCCCCAGCATTTT. Its protein is CASSFGQGQPQHF.

The chain combines TRBV30 with TRBJ1-6, with TRBD1 as a possible D gene (6 bases). V shed 0 bases and J shed 9 bases, with 12 bases lying between them. The germline gives CDR1 GTSNPN, CDR2 SVGIG (reference sequence). The CDR3 is 14 amino acids. The CDR3 is CAWSVRQAPSPLHF. CDR3 DNA: TGTGCCTGGAGTGTACGACAGGCCCCTTCACCCCTCCACTTT.

The V call is TRBV3-1 (or the pseudogene TRBV3-2), the J call TRBJ1-1; 10 bases are a match to TRBD1. Germline trimming cut 1 base from V and 0 bases from J; bases unmatched to any gene: 2. Germline assignment: CDR1 LGHDT and CDR2 YNNKEL (reference sequence). The CDR3 contains 16 residues. The CDR3 DNA reads TGTGCCAGCAGCCAAGGGACAGGGGGTCTGAACACTGAAGCTTTCTTT. Its protein product is CASSQGTGGLNTEAFF.

This sequence joins TRBV7-8 and TRBJ1-6; 8 bases line up with TRBD1. Germline V lookup: CDR1 SGHVS, CDR2 FQNEAQ. The CDR3 loop spans 16 amino acids. V dropped 1 base and J dropped 7; count of bases not matched to a gene: 6. The CDR3 DNA reads as TGTGCCAGCAGCTTAGGTTACAGGGGGACCAATTCACCCCTCCACTTT. It is translated as CASSLGYRGTNSPLHF.

The gene calls are TRBV10-3 and TRBJ2-7; TRBD1 matches at 8 bases. CDR1 is ENHRY, CDR2 SYGVKD, per germline. The CDR3 length is 14 residues. The V and J ends lost 5 bases and 0 bases, in that order; junction bases with no gene match: 3. The CDR3 spells CAISPGQVSYEQYF. Here the CDR3 DNA reads TGTGCCATCAGTCCGGGACAGGTCTCCTACGAGCAGTACTTC.

The chain uses TRBV6-5 and TRBJ1-1, with D possibly being TRBD1 (5 bases). Germline lookup yields CDR1 MNHEY and CDR2 SVGAGI. The CDR3 runs 12 residues. The V and J ends lost 8 bases and 4 bases respectively, with 11 bases between them. The CDR3 reads CASQRGSTEAFF. The CDR3 region has the DNA TGTGCCAGCCAGCGGGGGAGCACTGAAGCTTTCTTT.

J is TRBJ2-5 and V is TRBV3-1 (or the pseudogene TRBV3-2); 10 bases map to TRBD2. Germline V gives CDR1 LGHDT, CDR2 YNNKEL (reference sequence). V was pared by 4 bases and J by 5 bases, with 13 bases of the junction left unmatched. This CDR3 comprises 17 residues. The CDR3 DNA reads TGTGCCAGCAGCCTCCCGCCTCGAGCGGGAGGGCCTGAGACCCAGTACTTC. This codes for CASSLPPRAGGPETQYF.